This is a list of T cell receptor beta chains from one sample in a study of cytomegalovirus exposure and HLA in healthy donors. Some clones are missing from TCRdb's copy, which holds only in-frame ones; the method was immunoSEQ multiplex PCR. In the table there are under 200,000 clones, roughly 80% of which are singletons. Material for sequencing was PBMCs. These receptors all stem from a man aged 40-49 years in good health and CMV-seronegative. The CDR3 runs from the conserved cysteine through the conserved F or W. Part of the rows lack a size; the others show once, few, many or a class for expanded clones.

size	V	J	CDR3
NA	TRBV4-3	TRBJ1-6	CASSRDHGQPSSPLHF
NA	TRBV9	TRBJ1-3	CASSVVGSSGNTIYF
NA	TRBV5-8	TRBJ1-1	CASSSRDTDRGFF
NA	TRBV7-2	TRBJ2-3	CASSFLFRAGLQDTQYF
NA	TRBV30	TRBJ1-6	CAWSKQGYSPLHF
few	TRBV19	TRBJ2-7	CASSMRLAGDYEQYF
NA	TRBV10-3	NA	CAIAQGTDYEQYF
NA	TRBV10-1	TRBJ2-3	CASSERLSGDTQYF
NA	TRBV27	TRBJ2-3	CASSVLAGEDTQYF
NA	TRBV30	TRBJ2-1	CAGGVGQSYNEQFF
NA	TRBV11-2	TRBJ2-1	CASSLVGGNDNEQFF
once	TRBV27	TRBJ1-2	CASSLSGDNYGYTF
NA	TRBV4-2	TRBJ1-2	CASSLLGTGHGYTF
NA	TRBV6-5	TRBJ2-7	CASSPSGTGDREQYF
NA	TRBV7-3	TRBJ2-5	CASSLTSGGEKTQYF
few	TRBV27	TRBJ2-5	CASSSGMGMTQYF
NA	TRBV28	TRBJ1-5	CASSFIRGNGDQPQHF
NA	TRBV2	TRBJ2-3	CASTRAGTDTQYF
NA	TRBV7-8	TRBJ1-2	CASSLGEVWGYTF
NA	TRBV6-5	TRBJ1-1	CASSYSGRPHEAFF
few	TRBV29-1	TRBJ2-2	CSVGGGNTGELFF
NA	TRBV5-1	TRBJ2-7	CASSLRTRSYEQYF
NA	TRBV21-1	TRBJ2-5	CASSTPGLAGAGETKYF
few	TRBV7-8	TRBJ2-7	CASSLVSSGGPYEQYF
NA	TRBV6-6	TRBJ2-5	CASRTADRVIGVEQYF
NA	TRBV29-1	TRBJ2-7	CSVTGAWGAGYEQYF
NA	TRBV10-2	TRBJ2-7	CASSAGTSGAYEQYF
NA	TRBV7-9	TRBJ2-5	CASTPGQGGGETQYF
NA	TRBV19	TRBJ2-2	CASMSPEWSGELFF
NA	TRBV7-3	TRBJ2-1	CASSSASSYNEQFF
NA	TRBV27	TRBJ2-5	CASSPYRANQETQYF
once	TRBV10-3	TRBJ2-3	CAIGTSGGPLEVPQYF
NA	TRBV27	TRBJ2-5	CASSWGGIGETQYF
NA	TRBV6-5	TRBJ2-1	CASSYSERGYNEQFF
NA	TRBV5-1	TRBJ2-7	CASREGTSGAYEQYF
NA	TRBV10-3	TRBJ1-2	CAISDGKVRDYGYTF
NA	TRBV6-6	TRBJ1-5	CASRPLSRDQPQHF
few	TRBV28	TRBJ2-7	CASSLLGTGRSYEQYF
NA	TRBV10-1	TRBJ2-3	CASSVTGANTQYF
NA	TRBV19	TRBJ1-1	CASSIWTGENTEAFF
NA	TRBV10-3	TRBJ2-7	CAISDAERGGYEQYF
few	TRBV25-1	TRBJ1-1	CATFKSNTEAFF
NA	TRBV19	TRBJ1-1	CATRTVNTEAFF
NA	TRBV2	TRBJ1-5	CASKLDNQPQHF
NA	TRBV2	TRBJ2-3	CASSRGLAGVDTQYF
NA	TRBV5-5	TRBJ2-7	CASSGGLAGGTISEQYF
NA	TRBV27	TRBJ1-1	CASSDSYTEAFF
NA	TRBV27	TRBJ2-3	CASSLGGSTDTQYF
NA	TRBV7-9	TRBJ1-6	CASSLVLGGNSPLHF
NA	TRBV19	TRBJ1-5	CASSIFGSQPQHF
NA	TRBV29-1	TRBJ1-2	CSVERGHPGYTF